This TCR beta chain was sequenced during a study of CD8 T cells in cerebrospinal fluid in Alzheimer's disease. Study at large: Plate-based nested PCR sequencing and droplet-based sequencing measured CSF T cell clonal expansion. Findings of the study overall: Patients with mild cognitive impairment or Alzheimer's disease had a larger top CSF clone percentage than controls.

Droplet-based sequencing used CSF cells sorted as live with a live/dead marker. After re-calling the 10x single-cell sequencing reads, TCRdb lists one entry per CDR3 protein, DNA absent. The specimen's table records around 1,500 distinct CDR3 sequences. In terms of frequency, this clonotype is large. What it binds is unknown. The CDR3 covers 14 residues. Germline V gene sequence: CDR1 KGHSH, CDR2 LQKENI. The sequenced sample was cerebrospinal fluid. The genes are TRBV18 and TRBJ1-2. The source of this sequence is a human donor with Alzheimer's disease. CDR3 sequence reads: CASSPPTESYGYTF.